This T cell receptor beta chain was captured in a study of T-cell reconstitution after alpha-beta-depleted transplantation in children. CDR1 and CDR2 from the germline V gene are SGHRS and YFSETQ. The CDR3 is 13 residues long. Trimming shortened V by 0 bases and J by 9 bases, and 10 bases separated the two germline ends. In its sample, this clonotype was seen a few times. A library of TCRbeta sequences, prepared with unique molecular identifiers, was generated. A single record per CDR3 protein comes from TCRdb applying MiXCR to the PCR reads. In the table there are roughly 120,000 distinct CDR3 sequences, more than 20% of which are singletons.

This receptor was identified in a male patient aged 2 to 10 who had a stem cell transplant for chronic granulomatous disease, so the T cells may come from the graft donor. The genes are TRBV5-1 and TRBJ2-1, with D perhaps matching TRBD1 (5 bases). The sequencing used PBMCs, mostly from graft donor cells, collected 180 days after TCRalphabeta/CD19-depleted stem cell transplant. The DNA of the CDR3 is TGCGCCAGCAGCTTGGCAGGGCGTAGTGAGCAGTTCTTC. It encodes CASSLAGRSEQFF.